Listed below are T cell receptor beta chains from one sample, sequenced in a study of early T cells in non-severe SARS-CoV-2 infection. TCRdb re-called the 5' RACE reads with MiXCR, one entry per CDR3 protein. The sample lists more than 45,000 distinct CDR3 sequences, over 10% occurring once. Sequenced material: whole blood. These receptors all come from an adult who was a healthcare worker with PCR-confirmed SARS-CoV-2 infection or an uninfected control (not recorded which). The CDR3 runs from the conserved cysteine through the conserved F or W. Fields, in order: clone size, V gene, J gene, D gene, CDR3 DNA, CDR3 protein. A D gene is named only where the DNA matches it firmly. Part of the rows lack a size; the others show once, few, many or a class for expanded clones.

many,TRBV30,TRBJ2-1,.,TGCGCCTGGAGAGGGTACGGGAGCTACAATGAGCAGTTCTTC,CAWRGYGSYNEQFF
medium-sized,TRBV2,TRBJ2-7,.,TGTGCCAGTATCCCAAGCCCCTTCGGCGAGCAGTACTTC,CASIPSPFGEQYF
.,TRBV14,TRBJ2-1,.,TGTGCCAGCAGCCAAGATCTCTACAATGAGCAGTTCTTC,CASSQDLYNEQFF
.,TRBV28,TRBJ2-3,.,TGTGCCAGCATGGACAGCACAGATACGCAGTATTTT,CASMDSTDTQYF
many,TRBV6-5,TRBJ2-1,.,TGTGCCAGCAGTTACTCGGGCTATAGCTCCTACAATGAGCAGTTCTTC,CASSYSGYSSYNEQFF
many,TRBV5-4,TRBJ2-3,TRBD2,TGTGCCAGCAGCAGACGAATAGCGGGAGGTGAGACAGATACGCAGTATTTT,CASSRRIAGGETDTQYF
many,TRBV15,TRBJ2-1,.,TGTGCCACCAGCAGAGCAGGGGTAGTTTACAATGAGCAGTTCTTC,CATSRAGVVYNEQFF
once,TRBV6-5,TRBJ2-2,.,TGTGCCAGCAGTTACTCGAATGGGGGAATCACCGGGGAGCTGTTTTTT,CASSYSNGGITGELFF
few,TRBV16,TRBJ2-1,.,TGTGCCAGCAGCCAATCAGGCACAGCTGAGCAGTTCTTC,CASSQSGTAEQFF
few,TRBV10-1,TRBJ2-1,.,TGCGCCAGCAGTGAGTCTCGGGGTAGCTCCTACAATGAGCAGTTCTTC,CASSESRGSSYNEQFF
.,TRBV28,TRBJ2-7,.,TGTGCCAGCAGTTCAGGAACCGGGCCCCAGTACTTC,CASSSGTGPQYF
.,TRBV5-8,TRBJ2-1,.,TGTGCCAGCAGATTAAATCAACGGACTTTTTGGACTGAGCAGTTCTTC,CASRLNQRTFWTEQFF
.,TRBV2,TRBJ1-5,.,TGTGCCAGCACCGAAAGGGGGTATAGCAATCAGCCCCAGCATTTT,CASTERGYSNQPQHF
once,TRBV20-1,TRBJ2-3,TRBD2,TGCAGTGCTAGGGCCATACTAGCGGGAGCAGCAGATACGCAGTATTTT,CSARAILAGAADTQYF
few,TRBV13,TRBJ2-1,.,TGTGCCAGCAGCTCATACTCCAGGGGTTACAATGAGCAGTTCTTC,CASSSYSRGYNEQFF
few,TRBV5-4,TRBJ2-3,TRBD2,TGTGCCAGCAGCTTGTCTAGCGGGAGGGCCTCCACAGATACGCAGTATTTT,CASSLSSGRASTDTQYF
.,TRBV19,TRBJ2-1,TRBD2,TGTGCCAGTAGTCCTGGGCGGGGGTACAATGAGCAGTTCTTC,CASSPGRGYNEQFF
many,TRBV18,TRBJ1-4,.,TGTGCCAGCTCACCGGCTGCGGGACACTCACTGTTTTTT,CASSPAAGHSLFF
few,TRBV3-1,TRBJ2-7,TRBD2,TGTGCCAGCAGCCAGCGGGAGGGGGCCTACGAGCAGTACTTC,CASSQREGAYEQYF
.,TRBV29-1,TRBJ1-1,.,TGCAGCGTTGTCTTTTGGGGGGCCCGTGAAGCTTTCTTT,CSVVFWGAREAFF
many,TRBV28,TRBJ1-2,.,TGTGCCAGCAGTACAGGACGTAGGGGCTACACCTTC,CASSTGRRGYTF
many,TRBV19,TRBJ2-1,TRBD2,TGTGCCACTGGGGACTACTCCTACAATGAGCAGTTCTTC,CATGDYSYNEQFF
many,TRBV6-2/TRBV6-3,TRBJ1-5,TRBD1,TGTGCCAGCAGTTACGTTAAGGGGGCCGTATATCAGCCCCAGCATTTT,CASSYVKGAVYQPQHF
.,TRBV5-1,TRBJ2-7,.,TGCGCCAGCAGCCCCTTGCAGGGACCCACCTACGAGCAGTACTTC,CASSPLQGPTYEQYF
.,TRBV20-1,TRBJ2-3,TRBD2,TGCAGTGCTGGAGCGGGAGGGCCCACAGATACGCAGTATTTT,CSAGAGGPTDTQYF
.,TRBV18,TRBJ1-1,.,TGTGCCAGCTCACCGCCTCAAGGGACTGAAGCTTTCTTT,CASSPPQGTEAFF
.,TRBV11-2,TRBJ2-1,TRBD2,TGTGCCAGCAGCTCGGGACTAGCCTACAATGAGCAGTTCTTC,CASSSGLAYNEQFF
many,TRBV7-9,TRBJ2-3,TRBD2,TGTGCCAGCCCCGCTCTAGGCAGCGGGGGCGGCACAGATACGCAGTATTTT,CASPALGSGGGTDTQYF
.,TRBV20-1,TRBJ2-7,.,TGCAGTGCTCTTACCGGGACTCGTGGGGATGAGCAGTACTTC,CSALTGTRGDEQYF
few,TRBV7-2,TRBJ2-7,TRBD2,TGTGCCAGCAGCTTATCGGACGGGAGGGCGAGCTCCTACGAGCAGTACTTC,CASSLSDGRASSYEQYF
.,TRBV12-3/TRBV12-4,TRBJ1-1,TRBD1,TGTGCCAGCACCTGGACAGGGAACACTGAAGCTTTCTTT,CASTWTGNTEAFF
few,TRBV7-9,TRBJ2-3,.,TGTGCCAGCAGCCCAATCCATTTCACAGATACGCAGTATTTT,CASSPIHFTDTQYF
.,TRBV20-1,TRBJ1-6,TRBD1,TGCAGTGCCCGGGGACAGCTAGATAATTCACCCCTCCACTTT,CSARGQLDNSPLHF
few,TRBV25-1,TRBJ2-1,TRBD2,TGTGCCAGCAGTGACAATCGCGGGAGGGTCCCCAATGAGCAGTTCTTC,CASSDNRGRVPNEQFF
.,TRBV30,TRBJ2-7,.,TGTGCCTGGAGTGTACAAATAGGGCAGTTTTACGAGCAGTACTTC,CAWSVQIGQFYEQYF
few,TRBV7-2,TRBJ2-1,TRBD2,TGTGCCAGCACCCCGGGACTAGCGGGAGGGATGAGGAACAATGAGCAGTTCTTC,CASTPGLAGGMRNNEQFF
.,TRBV29-1,TRBJ2-1,.,TGCAGCGTTTCGACTCTCAATGAGCAGTTCTTC,CSVSTLNEQFF
few,TRBV7-2,TRBJ1-1,.,TGTGCCAGCAGCTTAGAACCCTCGAACACTGAAGCTTTCTTT,CASSLEPSNTEAFF
few,TRBV10-1,TRBJ2-3,.,TGCGCCAGCAGTAAAAAGGACTTCCGAGATACGCAGTATTTT,CASSKKDFRDTQYF
few,TRBV29-1,TRBJ2-6,.,TGCAGCGCCCAGACTGTTCCCGGGGCCAACGTCCTGACTTTC,CSAQTVPGANVLTF
few,TRBV9,TRBJ2-1,TRBD2,TGTGCCAGCAGCGTAGAGATGGCGGGAGGAGATGAGCAGTTCTTC,CASSVEMAGGDEQFF
many,TRBV20-1,TRBJ2-1,TRBD2,TGCAGTGCTAGAGATAGGCTAGCGGGATCCTACAATGAGCAGTTCTTC,CSARDRLAGSYNEQFF
.,TRBV28,TRBJ2-3,.,TGTGCCAGCAGTTCTTCCGGCGTAATTCCAGATACGCAGTATTTT,CASSSSGVIPDTQYF
few,TRBV28,TRBJ2-7,.,TGTGCCAGCAGAGCCACCGGGGGCAGCTCCTACGAGCAGTACTTC,CASRATGGSSYEQYF
few,TRBV7-2,TRBJ2-3,.,TGTGCCAGCAGCCCAGCGTTAGATACGCAGTATTTT,CASSPALDTQYF
many,TRBV10-3,TRBJ2-1,TRBD2,TGTGCCATCAGTGAGTCTAGCGGGAGTACCAATGAGCAGTTCTTC,CAISESSGSTNEQFF
.,TRBV29-1,TRBJ2-7,TRBD2,TGCAGCGTTGAAGATCGAGCGGGAGATCTATACGAGCAGTACTTC,CSVEDRAGDLYEQYF
.,TRBV14,TRBJ2-4,.,TGTGCCAGCAGCCAAGACCCAGGGGACATTCAGTACTTC,CASSQDPGDIQYF
many,TRBV30,TRBJ1-2,TRBD1,TGTGCCTGGAGCCTAGGACAGGGCCGAGGGGGCTACACCTTC,CAWSLGQGRGGYTF
many,TRBV29-1,TRBJ1-1,.,TGCAGCGTACGGACGGGAACGCACACTGAAGCTTTCTTT,CSVRTGTHTEAFF
.,TRBV28,TRBJ2-3,TRBD1,TGTGCCAGCATTCCAGGGGGCGGTAGAGTTCAGACGCAGTATTTT,CASIPGGGRVQTQYF
many,TRBV7-9,TRBJ2-2,.,TGTGCCAGCAGCCAGGGACTTACAACCGGGGAGCTGTTTTTT,CASSQGLTTGELFF
many,TRBV29-1,TRBJ2-7,TRBD1,TGCAGCGCTACAAGGGGGCAGGGGGCCTACGAGCAGTACTTC,CSATRGQGAYEQYF